A single sample gave rise to the 21 T cell receptor beta chains below, sequenced in a study of blood T cell repertoires in COVID-19 (dated by TCRdb to about 2020). The library was built by means of the immunoSEQ multiplex PCR assay. The table comes from immuneACCESS by way of TCRdb, which keeps in-frame sequences with V and J called. Part of the clones is missing from these tables; in studies checked, under half for an unresolved V gene and the rest for unknown reasons. This sample lists 300,000 to 450,000 clones; around 87% were detected once. The ten largest account for more than 9% of the sample. Sequenced sample: peripheral blood. The receptors stem from a woman in her twenties or thirties with COVID-19, enrolled during active disease.

The chain joins TRBV4-1 to TRBJ1-6; D is undetermined. The CDR3 covers 14 residues. Germline lookup yields CDR1 MGHRA and CDR2 YSYEKL. The V gene lost 10 bases and the J gene lost 6 bases, with 16 bases spanning the gap. The CDR3: CATRLGEANSPLHF. The CDR3 nucleotides are TGCGCCACCCGCTTGGGAGAGGCTAATTCACCCCTCCACTTT.

Worth noting for this clone: Other DNA sequences from this sample encode an identical CDR3 as well. The genes are TRBV3-1 (or the pseudogene TRBV3-2) and TRBJ2-3; 7 bases align to TRBD2. The CDR3 runs to 15 residues. CDR1 and CDR2 from the germline V gene are LGHDT and YNNKEL (reference sequence). Trimming took 3 bases from V and 1 from J; bases not matched to a gene: 4. CDR3 protein: CASSQGGSGTDTQYF. The CDR3 DNA is TGTGCCAGCAGCCAGGGCGGGAGTGGCACAGATACGCAGTATTTT.

This chain links TRBV2 with TRBJ1-1; weak D call: TRBD1 (5 bases). This CDR3 contains 13 residues. V was cut by 7 bases and J by 0 bases, with 9 bases left in between. The germline V gene encodes CDR1 SNHLY and CDR2 FYNNEI. The DNA for the CDR3 is TGTGCCAGCAACCGGGGGTTGAACACTGAAGCTTTCTTT. This translates into CASNRGLNTEAFF.

In this sample, this clone turned up once. The V and J genes are TRBV3-1 (or the pseudogene TRBV3-2) and TRBJ1-1, with no clear D. Trimming took 1 base from V and 11 from J, leaving 11 bases between them. Germline V gives CDR1 LGHDT, CDR2 YNNKEL (reference sequence). CDR3 length: 12 amino acids. The CDR3 DNA reads TGTGCCAGCAGCCAAGGGGCCGGCCCGGCTTTCTTT. Amino acid sequence: CASSQGAGPAFF.

The J gene is TRBJ2-7, the V gene TRBV10-1, with 10 bases fitting TRBD2. Germline V gives CDR1 WNHNN, CDR2 SYGVQD (reference sequence). The CDR3 is made up of 17 amino acids. V trimming: 0 bases; J trimming: 3 bases; junction bases outside the gene matches: 8. The CDR3 nucleotides read TGCGCCAGCAGTGAGTCCAGACTAGCGGGCGAGGTCTACGAGCAGTACTTC. Translation: CASSESRLAGEVYEQYF.

The V gene is TRBV5-6, the J gene TRBJ1-5; D call uncertain. The CDR3 contains 14 residues. Between the trimmed V and J ends, which lost 1 base and 6 bases, there was a span of 11 bases. Germline CDR1 SGHDT, CDR2 YYEEEE. In DNA, the CDR3 is TGTGCCAGCAGCTTGATCGGGGAGCCTCAGCCCCAGCATTTT. Translation gives CASSLIGEPQPQHF.

The chain employs TRBV19 and TRBJ2-3; tentatively, D is TRBD1 (6 bases). Trimming removed 7 bases at V and 2 bases at J, with 13 bases between. CDR3 length equals 14 residues. The germline CDR1 and CDR2 sequences are LNHDA and SQIVND (reference sequence). For the CDR3, the DNA is TGTGCCAGTAATTGGGACAAAAACACAGATACGCAGTATTTT. It codes for CASNWDKNTDTQYF.

The chain uses TRBV10-1 and TRBJ2-1, with TRBD2 matching 12 bases. This CDR3 is built from 16 residues. Germline assignment: CDR1 WNHNN and CDR2 SYGVQD (reference sequence). With V trimmed by 3 bases and J by 2 bases, 2 bases remained unmatched. In DNA form, the CDR3 reads TGCGCCAGCAGTGACCTAGCGGGAGGGCCCTACAATGAGCAGTTCTTC. As protein: CASSDLAGGPYNEQFF.

This clone was observed a few times. Other nucleotide sequences from this sample produce the same CDR3. DNA of the CDR3: TGTGCCAGCAGTTTGGGCCAGCCCCAGCATTTT. It is translated as CASSLGQPQHF. The chain employs TRBV28 and TRBJ1-5, with D unresolved. V lost 3 bases to trimming and J lost 7 bases, with 4 bases between them. Germline V lookup: CDR1 MDHEN, CDR2 SYDVKM. This CDR3 has 11 amino acids.

V and J are TRBV2 and TRBJ2-1, with 9 bases lining up with TRBD2. The CDR3 has 15 amino acids. V dropped 7 bases and J dropped 9; count of bases not matched to a gene: 13. CDR1 is SNHLY and CDR2 is FYNNEI in the germline V gene. The CDR3 DNA reads as TGTGCCAGCACCCCGGGGGGACTAGCTGTCGCTGAGCAGTTCTTC. It is translated as CASTPGGLAVAEQFF.

This chain joins TRBV27 and TRBJ1-2, with 8 bases lining up with TRBD1. This CDR3 spans 14 amino acids. V lost 5 bases to trimming and J lost 8 bases; unmatched junction nucleotides: 10. CDR1 MNHEY and CDR2 SMNVEV come from the germline V gene (reference sequence). The CDR3 sequence is CASSHRTGLGGYTF. The CDR3 bases are TGTGCCAGCAGTCATCGGACAGGGCTCGGGGGCTACACCTTC.

The chain combines TRBV7-9 with TRBJ1-6; tentative D call: TRBD1 (5 bases). The CDR3 runs 14 residues. CDR1 and CDR2 from the germline V gene are SEHNR and FQNEAQ (reference sequence). Trimming shortened V by 5 bases and J by 10 bases, and 15 bases separated the two germline ends. The CDR3 is CASSLQGRESPLHF. CDR3 nucleotides: TGTGCCAGCAGCCTGCAGGGAAGAGAATCACCCCTCCACTTT.

The rearrangement uses TRBV7-6 and TRBJ2-3; 9 nucleotides agree with TRBD2. The germline V gene encodes CDR1 SGHVS and CDR2 FNYEAQ. There are 15 residues in the CDR3. The trim removed 2 bases at V and 1 base at J, leaving 1 base unmatched. CDR3 amino acids: CASSLPSGGTDTQYF. CDR3 bases: TGTGCCAGCAGCTTACCTAGCGGGGGCACAGATACGCAGTATTTT.

The chain combines TRBV7-2 with TRBJ1-4; perhaps TRBD1 as D (6 bases). This CDR3 is built from 16 residues. Germline V gives CDR1 SGHTA, CDR2 FQGNSA. V gave up 1 base and J gave up 8 bases, with 17 bases separating them. CDR3 nucleotide sequence: TGTGCCAGCAGCTTAGGAGATCGAGGGACAAGGGAAAAACTGTTTTTT. Residues: CASSLGDRGTREKLFF.

The chain links TRBV19 to TRBJ2-1, with D possibly being TRBD2 (5 bases). The CDR3 has 16 residues. Germline V gives CDR1 LNHDA, CDR2 SQIVND (reference sequence). The V and J ends lost 3 bases and 0 bases respectively, with 12 bases between them. The CDR3 nucleotides read TGTGCCAGTAGTATCACGGGATCCGGCTCCTACAATGAGCAGTTCTTC. It encodes CASSITGSGSYNEQFF.

The CDR3 nucleotides read TGTGCCAGCAGCTTCGGGAATTTGGACACCGGGGAGCTGTTTTTT. Protein sequence: CASSFGNLDTGELFF. This chain uses TRBV7-9 with TRBJ2-2; D is possibly TRBD2 (5 bases). CDR3 size: 15 residues. The V end lost 3 bases, the J end lost 3 bases, and 11 bases lay between the germline ends. In germline, CDR1 is SEHNR, CDR2 FQNEAQ (reference sequence). Full variable domain (missing parts from reference TRBV7-9 and TRBJ2-2): DTGVSQNPRHKITKRGQNVTFRCDPISEHNRLYWYRQTLGQGPEFLTYFQNEAQLEKSRLLSDRFSAERPKGSFSTLEIQRTEQGDSAMYLCASSFGNLDTGELFFGEGSRLTVL.

The V and J genes are TRBV28 and TRBJ2-1, with D possibly TRBD1 on 8 matching bases. Between the trimmed V and J ends, which lost 7 bases and 4 bases, there was a span of 23 bases. Germline CDR1 MDHEN, CDR2 SYDVKM. This CDR3 spans 17 amino acids. In nucleotides, the CDR3 is TGTGCCAGCACCACCACAGGGGGGGACCACTCTTACAATGAGCAGTTCTTC. It specifies CASTTTGGDHSYNEQFF.

The rearrangement joins TRBV28 to TRBJ1-5, with TRBD1 as a possible D gene (5 bases). This CDR3 region has 13 residues. Trimming cost V 6 bases and J 4 bases, with 10 bases left between them. The germline V gene has CDR1 MDHEN and CDR2 SYDVKM. CDR3 sequence (DNA): TGTGCCAGCAGGGGGCAGCCAAATCAGCCCCAGCATTTT. Residues: CASRGQPNQPQHF.

J is TRBJ1-1 and V is TRBV28; TRBD1 is a possible D gene (6 bases). The CDR3 spans 15 residues. The germline V gene has CDR1 MDHEN and CDR2 SYDVKM. Between the trimmed V and J ends, which lost 10 bases and 1 base, there was a span of 19 bases. CDR3 nucleotide sequence: TGTGCCACGGCAAACAGGGTTGGGACGAACACTGAAGCTTTCTTT. Protein: CATANRVGTNTEAFF.

The chain carries TRBV15 and TRBJ1-4; 7 bases fit TRBD1. Germline V CDR1 and CDR2: LNHNV, YYDKDF (reference sequence). V lost 0 bases, J lost 10 bases, and 5 bases stayed unmatched. CDR3 length: 14 residues. As DNA, the CDR3 is TGTGCCACCAGCAGAGATAGGGGGCAGGTAAAACTGTTTTTT. Translated, it gives CATSRDRGQVKLFF.

The chain combines TRBV27 with TRBJ2-2; D is ambiguous. The length of the CDR3 is 13 residues. Germline CDR1 and CDR2: MNHEY and SMNVEV (reference sequence). Trimming took off 2 bases at V and 8 bases at J, with 9 bases between the two ends. CDR3 residues: CASSLRVRGELFF. CDR3 in DNA: TGTGCCAGCAGTTTAAGAGTTCGGGGGGAGCTGTTTTTT.